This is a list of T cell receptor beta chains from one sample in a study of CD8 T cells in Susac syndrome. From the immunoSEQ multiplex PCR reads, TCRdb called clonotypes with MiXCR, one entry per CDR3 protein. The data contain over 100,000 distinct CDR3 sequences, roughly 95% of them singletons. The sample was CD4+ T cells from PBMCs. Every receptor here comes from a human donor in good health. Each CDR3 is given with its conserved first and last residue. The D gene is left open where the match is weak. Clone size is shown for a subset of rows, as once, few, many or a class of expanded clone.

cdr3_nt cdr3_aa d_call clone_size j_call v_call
TGTGCCAGTAGCCAGGGGATGGTCTACGAGCAGTACTTC CASSQGMVYEQYF NA NA TRBJ2-7 TRBV19
TGCGCCAGCAGCCAACGACAGAGCCGTAACGGTGAGCAGTTCTTC CASSQRQSRNGEQFF NA NA TRBJ2-1 TRBV5-1
TGCGCCAGCAGCCAAGGCTCGACGACAGGGTACGAGCAGTACTTC CASSQGSTTGYEQYF TRBD1 NA TRBJ2-7 TRBV4-1
TGTGCCACCCGGGACAGCGTGACCTACGAGCAGTACTTC CATRDSVTYEQYF TRBD1 NA TRBJ2-7 TRBV2
TGTGCCAGCAGCTTAACCTTAACAGGAAACCAAGAGACCCAGTACTTC CASSLTLTGNQETQYF NA NA TRBJ2-5 TRBV7-2
TGTGCCAGCAGTGAATCAGGGGCCAAAAACATTCAGTACTTC CASSESGAKNIQYF NA NA TRBJ2-4 TRBV25-1
TGCGCCAGCAGCCAAGATAATACAGGGGGCCTTAAAAACATTCAGTACTTC CASSQDNTGGLKNIQYF TRBD1 NA TRBJ2-4 TRBV4-3
TGTGCCAGCAGTCCCTATCGCGACGAGGAGACCCAGTACTTC CASSPYRDEETQYF NA once TRBJ2-5 TRBV3-1
TGTGCCAGCTCACCGACGACACCGGCCAACGTCCTGACTTTC CASSPTTPANVLTF NA NA TRBJ2-6 TRBV18
TGCGCCAGCAGCCACCGACAACTTGGGGGCACAGATACGCAGTATTTT CASSHRQLGGTDTQYF NA NA TRBJ2-3 TRBV4-1
TGTGCCAGCAGCTTCGGACCGGCGGAAAAACTGTTTTTT CASSFGPAEKLFF NA NA TRBJ1-4 TRBV9
TGTGCCAGCAGCTTAGACGGGACAGGGCTCTACGAGCAGTACTTC CASSLDGTGLYEQYF TRBD1 once TRBJ2-7 TRBV7-9
TGTGCCAGCAGTGAAGGGGACAGGGGGCTTTCTGGGGCCAACGTCCTGACTTTC CASSEGDRGLSGANVLTF TRBD1 NA TRBJ2-6 TRBV6-7
TGCAGTGCTCCTTTTGTGGAGCAGTACTTC CSAPFVEQYF NA once TRBJ2-7 TRBV20-1
TGTGCCAGCAGCAACAGGGTAGAGACCCAGTACTTC CASSNRVETQYF NA NA TRBJ2-5 TRBV6-2/TRBV6-3
TGTGCCAGCAGCGTAGAAGCGGGAGCAGTAGACGAGCAGTACTTC CASSVEAGAVDEQYF TRBD2 NA TRBJ2-7 TRBV9
TGTGCCACCAGCAGAGATCCGTTAGGGCCCGGGGGCTCCTCTGGAAACACCATATATTTT CATSRDPLGPGGSSGNTIYF NA NA TRBJ1-3 TRBV15
TGTGCCAGCAGAAAGCAGATCTCTGGAAACACCATATATTTT CASRKQISGNTIYF NA NA TRBJ1-3 TRBV28
TGCGCCAGCAGCTTGTCGGGGGAGCACTATGGCTACACCTTC CASSLSGEHYGYTF NA NA TRBJ1-2 TRBV5-1
TGTGCCAGCAGTTCTCGGCAGGTACTACAAGAGACCCAGTACTTC CASSSRQVLQETQYF NA NA TRBJ2-5 TRBV27
TGTGCCAGCAGCTTCGTAAATAACGGCTACACCTTC CASSFVNNGYTF NA NA TRBJ1-2 TRBV13
TGCAGTGCTAGATCCAACCTCGGGAACGAGCAGTACTTC CSARSNLGNEQYF NA NA TRBJ2-7 TRBV20-1
TGTGCCAGCGCACCTGGGACTATGGCCAATGAGCAGTTCTTC CASAPGTMANEQFF TRBD2 NA TRBJ2-1 TRBV7-2
TGCAGCGTTGAAGATCTACTATCATACCAAGAGACCCAGTACTTC CSVEDLLSYQETQYF NA NA TRBJ2-5 TRBV29-1
TGTGCCAGCTCACCAAGACAGGGGGCGGGCTACGAGCAGTACTTC CASSPRQGAGYEQYF TRBD1 NA TRBJ2-7 TRBV18
TGTGCCAGCACACCTTGGACAGGGGTTTCCTACGAGCAGTACTTC CASTPWTGVSYEQYF TRBD1 NA TRBJ2-7 TRBV28
TGTGCCAGCAGTGGACAGGGGATACACGAGCAGTACTTC CASSGQGIHEQYF TRBD1 NA TRBJ2-7 TRBV2
TGTGCCAGCAGCCGCAGAAGCCTTGGCAGTCCCGGGGAGCTGTTTTTT CASSRRSLGSPGELFF NA once TRBJ2-2 TRBV14
TGTGCCAGCAGCTTACTAAGACAGGCCACCTACGAGCAGTACTTC CASSLLRQATYEQYF NA NA TRBJ2-7 TRBV7-9
TGTGCCTGGAGCCCCGACAGGTACTACGAGCAGTACTTC CAWSPDRYYEQYF NA NA TRBJ2-7 TRBV30
TGTGCCAGCAGCTTAGACACTCTCACAGATACGCAGTATTTT CASSLDTLTDTQYF NA NA TRBJ2-3 TRBV7-9
TGCAGCGTTGATTTCCAAATGGGGACTGAAGCTTTCTTT CSVDFQMGTEAFF NA NA TRBJ1-1 TRBV29-1
TGTGCCAGCAACCGGCACGGGGGGGCCGTGGACATTCAGTACTTC CASNRHGGAVDIQYF TRBD2 NA TRBJ2-4 TRBV6-2/TRBV6-3
TGCAGCGTGGCGGGGACAGGGCGGACCTACAATGAGCAGTTCTTC CSVAGTGRTYNEQFF TRBD1 NA TRBJ2-1 TRBV29-1
TGCAGTGCTCCACTAGCGGATATCCAAGAGACCCAGTACTTC CSAPLADIQETQYF TRBD2 few TRBJ2-5 TRBV20-1
TGTGCCTGGAGTAAGGGATCAGAGACCCAGTACTTC CAWSKGSETQYF NA NA TRBJ2-5 TRBV30
TGTGCCAGCAGTGTTCTAACCCCAGGTACTGAAGCTTTCTTT CASSVLTPGTEAFF NA NA TRBJ1-1 TRBV2
TGTGCCAGCAGCCAGGTACCAGGCGGGAGCTCCTATAATTCACCCCTCCACTTT CASSQVPGGSSYNSPLHF NA NA TRBJ1-6 TRBV3-1
TGTGCCAGCAGCCAAGTAGCGGGGGGCACTTACAATGAGCAGTTCTTC CASSQVAGGTYNEQFF TRBD2 NA TRBJ2-1 TRBV4-2
TGTGCCAGCAGACGCTCTGGGGCCAACGTCCTGACTTTC CASRRSGANVLTF NA NA TRBJ2-6 TRBV2
TGTGCCAGCAGTTCCAGGACAGCCTCGAACACCGGGGAGCTGTTTTTT CASSSRTASNTGELFF NA NA TRBJ2-2 TRBV27
TGCAGTGCTAGCTCTAGCGGGGGGTTACACAATGAGCAGTTCTTC CSASSSGGLHNEQFF TRBD2 NA TRBJ2-1 TRBV20-1
TGTGCCAGCAGCGCTGAGGAGACCCAGTACTTC CASSAEETQYF NA once TRBJ2-5 TRBV7-6
TGCAGCCCCCAGGGAGCAGATCACACAGATACGCAGTATTTT CSPQGADHTDTQYF NA NA TRBJ2-3 TRBV29-1
TGTGCCAGCAGTTACGCGTGGGGCGATCAGCCCCAGCATTTT CASSYAWGDQPQHF NA NA TRBJ1-5 TRBV6-5
TGTGCCTGGGGCCCCTCCGGGGTGAACACTGAAGCTTTCTTT CAWGPSGVNTEAFF NA NA TRBJ1-1 TRBV30
TGCAGTGCTTCCACCCCCTACGAGCAGTACTTC CSASTPYEQYF NA once TRBJ2-7 TRBV20-1
TGCGCCAGCAGCCAAGCTCACGAGGGGGCGGGGGTCACCGGGGAGCTGTTTTTT CASSQAHEGAGVTGELFF NA NA TRBJ2-2 TRBV4-3
TGCAGTGCTAGAGATCACGGGACAGGGATCTCCTACGAGCAGTACTTC CSARDHGTGISYEQYF TRBD1 NA TRBJ2-7 TRBV20-1
TGCGCCAGCAACAGGGACAGGGAACCCGGGGAGCTGTTTTTT CASNRDREPGELFF TRBD1 NA TRBJ2-2 TRBV5-1
TGTGCCAGCAGTCCGGGGACAGCCCAAACGCAGTATTTT CASSPGTAQTQYF TRBD1 NA TRBJ2-3 TRBV2
TGCAGTGCTGGGACAGGGGTTTATGGCTACACCTTC CSAGTGVYGYTF TRBD1 NA TRBJ1-2 TRBV20-1
TGTGCCAGCAGCCAAGAGATCAGGCGGGGCACTGAAGCTTTCTTT CASSQEIRRGTEAFF NA once TRBJ1-1 TRBV3-1
TGTGCCAGCTCACCACCTAGTTTAAACATTCAGTACTTC CASSPPSLNIQYF NA NA TRBJ2-4 TRBV18
TGTGCCAGCAGTTTTAAACTAGCGACACGAAGAGGGGGGACCCAGTACTTC CASSFKLATRRGGTQYF NA once TRBJ2-5 TRBV12-3/TRBV12-4
TGTGCCAGCAGTCACCACGACCCCTCCTACGAGCAGTACTTC CASSHHDPSYEQYF NA few TRBJ2-7 TRBV28
TGTGCCAGCAGCTTCGTCCGGGAGACCGGGGAGCTGTTTTTT CASSFVRETGELFF NA NA TRBJ2-2 TRBV7-9
TGTGCCAGCAGTCGCCTTGGACTAGCGGGAACTAGCACAGATACGCAGTATTTT CASSRLGLAGTSTDTQYF TRBD2 NA TRBJ2-3 TRBV27
TGTGCCAGCAGAGGGTTGGTAGCCAAAAACATTCAGTACTTC CASRGLVAKNIQYF NA NA TRBJ2-4 TRBV27